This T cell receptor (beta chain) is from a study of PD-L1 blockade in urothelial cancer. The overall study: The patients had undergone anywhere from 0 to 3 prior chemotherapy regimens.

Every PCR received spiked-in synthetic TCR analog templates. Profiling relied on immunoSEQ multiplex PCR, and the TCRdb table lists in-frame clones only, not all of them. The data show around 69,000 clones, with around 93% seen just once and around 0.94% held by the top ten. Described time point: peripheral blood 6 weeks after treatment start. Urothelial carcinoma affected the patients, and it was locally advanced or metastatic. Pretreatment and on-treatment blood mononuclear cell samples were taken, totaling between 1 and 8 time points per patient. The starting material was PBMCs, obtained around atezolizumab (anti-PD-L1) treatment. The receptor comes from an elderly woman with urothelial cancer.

The CDR3 DNA sequence: TGCGCCAGCAGCTTGGCCGCGGTGGCTAGCGGGAGTCATGAGCAGTTCTTC. This translates into CASSLAAVASGSHEQFF. The chain couples TRBV5-1 to TRBJ2-1; 10 nucleotides line up with TRBD2. This CDR3 region has 17 residues. The ends lost 0 bases at V and 8 bases at J; junction bases unmatched: 11. CDR1 SGHRS and CDR2 YFSETQ come from the germline V gene.